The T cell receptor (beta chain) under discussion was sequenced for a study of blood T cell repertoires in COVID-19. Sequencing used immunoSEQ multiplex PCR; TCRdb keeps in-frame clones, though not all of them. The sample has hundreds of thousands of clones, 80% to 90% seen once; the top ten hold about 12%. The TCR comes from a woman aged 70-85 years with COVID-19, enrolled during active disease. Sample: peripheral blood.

This CDR3 is CASSIRQGDTEAFF. CDR3 nucleotide sequence: TGTGCCAGCAGTATCAGACAGGGTGACACTGAAGCTTTCTTT. The chain employs TRBV27 and TRBJ1-1; 7 bases line up with TRBD1. This CDR3 has 14 amino acids. Germline lookup yields CDR1 MNHEY and CDR2 SMNVEV (reference sequence). V trimming: 5 bases; J trimming: 3 bases; junction bases outside the gene matches: 6.